The following is a T cell receptor beta chain sequence with its context. A Seattle source enrolled patients during active infection and followed them longitudinally. In the study's own analysis: Reference gene primer amplification gave estimated nucleated cell counts. Method: immunoSEQ multiplex PCR; TCRdb's copy keeps in-frame clones and lacks some. V and J calls and clone size come straight from that table; D and trimming were deduced from the DNA. In the table there are roughly 480,000 clones, about 91% of which are singletons. This record comes from a study of blood T cell repertoires in COVID-19. The CDR3 contains 15 residues. Trimming removed 0 bases from V and 5 bases from J, with 14 bases in between. CDR1 SGHAT and CDR2 FQNNGV come from the germline V gene.

Sequencing was performed on peripheral blood. This clonotype was sampled from a man younger than 35 with COVID-19, enrolled during active disease. The chain recombines TRBV11-2 with TRBJ2-7, with D possibly TRBD2 on 5 matching bases. The CDR3 is CASSLDATGMDEQYF. CDR3 in DNA: TGTGCCAGCAGCTTAGATGCGACCGGGATGGACGAGCAGTACTTC.